The 31 T cell receptor beta chains listed next were all sequenced from one sample in a study of blood T cell repertoires in COVID-19. Profiled with immunoSEQ multiplex PCR; TCRdb holds only in-frame clones, not every one. The sample lists some 490,000 clones; about 85% were seen once. Source material: PBMCs or T cells enriched from blood (not recorded which). The receptors originated from a woman in her fifties or sixties who had recovered from COVID-19.

The chain links TRBV7-2 to TRBJ2-3; possible D gene TRBD2, 6 bases. Germline CDR1 reads SGHTA; CDR2 reads FQGNSA. CDR3 length equals 16 residues. Between the trimmed V and J ends, which lost 1 base and 0 bases, there was a span of 11 bases. The CDR3 sequence is CASSLGGTTSTDTQYF. CDR3 DNA sequence: TGTGCCAGCAGCTTAGGCGGGACCACTAGCACAGATACGCAGTATTTT. The variable domain in full, completed from reference TRBV7-2 and TRBJ2-3, reads GAGVSQSPSNKVTEKGKDVELRCDPISGHTALYWYRQSLGQGLEFLIYFQGNSAPDKSGLPSDRFSAERTGGSVSTLTIQRTQQEDSAVYLCASSLGGTTSTDTQYFGPGTRLTVL.

V gene TRBV5-1 combines with J gene TRBJ1-3; D perhaps matches TRBD1 (6 bases). CDR1 is SGHRS, CDR2 YFSETQ, per germline. CDR3 length: 18 amino acids. V lost 0 bases to trimming and J lost 0 bases, with 16 bases between them. CDR3 sequence: CASSLDVQGSFSGNTIYF. DNA of the CDR3: TGCGCCAGCAGCTTGGACGTACAGGGCTCCTTCTCTGGAAACACCATATATTTT. Drawing the rest from reference TRBV5-1 and TRBJ1-3, the complete variable domain is KAGVTQTPRYLIKTRGQQVTLSCSPISGHRSVSWYQQTPGQGLQFLFEYFSETQRNKGNFPGRFSGRQFSNSRSEMNVSTLELGDSALYLCASSLDVQGSFSGNTIYFGEGSWLTVV.

The rearrangement uses TRBV9 and TRBJ2-3; TRBD1 aligns across 10 bases. V lost 4 bases to trimming and J lost 3 bases; unmatched junction nucleotides: 5. This CDR3 comprises 15 residues. CDR1 and CDR2 (germline): SGDLS, YYNGEE. The CDR3 region is CASSRGTGETDTQYF. The CDR3 nucleotides read TGTGCCAGCAGCCGGGGGACAGGGGAGACAGATACGCAGTATTTT.

This clone showed up just a few times. This chain joins TRBV27 and TRBJ1-5, with D possibly TRBD1 on 5 matching bases. The CDR3 covers 14 residues. Per the germline V gene, CDR1 is MNHEY and CDR2 is SMNVEV (reference sequence). V lost 5 bases to trimming and J lost 1 base, with 9 bases between them. The CDR3 coding sequence is TGTGCCAGCAGTCATCGACAGAGCAATCAGCCCCAGCATTTT. Its translation: CASSHRQSNQPQHF.

This chain joins TRBV2 and TRBJ2-1; 10 bases line up with TRBD2. This CDR3 region has 14 residues. Looked up from germline, CDR1 is SNHLY and CDR2 is FYNNEI. V shed 7 bases, J shed 7 bases, and the junction held 7 bases outside the gene matches. CDR3 sequence reads: CASMGAGGRNEQFF. The CDR3, as DNA: TGTGCCAGCATGGGAGCGGGGGGGCGTAATGAGCAGTTCTTC.

V is TRBV2 and J is TRBJ2-5; 8 positions agree with TRBD2. Germline V gene lookup returns CDR1 SNHLY and CDR2 FYNNEI. The CDR3 has 14 amino acids. V lost 5 bases to trimming and J lost 4 bases; unmatched junction nucleotides: 6. CDR3 in amino acids: CASSRGTSPETQYF. The CDR3 DNA is TGTGCCAGCAGTCGGGGGACTAGTCCAGAGACCCAGTACTTC.

The chain uses TRBV6-5 and TRBJ1-2, with 7 bases matching TRBD1. This CDR3 is built from 14 residues. CDR1 MNHEY and CDR2 SVGAGI come from the germline V gene. V shed 5 bases and J 6 bases; nucleotides not matched to a gene: 9. The CDR3 coding sequence is TGTGCCAGCAGTCGACAGGGTTCTTGGGATGGCTACACCTTC. Residues: CASSRQGSWDGYTF.

This clone has only one observation. The gene calls are TRBV3-1 (or the pseudogene TRBV3-2) and TRBJ2-3, with D possibly matching TRBD2 (5 bases). Trimming removed 5 bases from V and 2 bases from J, with 14 bases in between. Germline values: CDR1 LGHDT, CDR2 YNNKEL (reference sequence). The CDR3 loop spans 15 amino acids. In DNA form, the CDR3 reads TGTGCCAGCAGCTCAGCGGTCACCACCACAGATACGCAGTATTTT. It translates to CASSSAVTTTDTQYF.

The chain's CDR3 is CASSGQTNEKLFF. The DNA of the CDR3 is TGTGCCAGCTCGGGTCAGACGAATGAAAAACTGTTTTTT. This chain connects TRBV2 to TRBJ1-4; no firm D call. V lost 8 bases, J lost 5 bases, and 12 bases lay in between. CDR1 SNHLY and CDR2 FYNNEI come from the germline V gene. The CDR3 covers 13 residues.

This clone was picked up one time. CDR3 coding DNA: TGTGCCAGCAGTTTACCGCAGATTCAAGAGACCCAGTACTTC. Protein sequence: CASSLPQIQETQYF. The gene calls are TRBV28 and TRBJ2-5; no clear D. Germline V gene lookup returns CDR1 MDHEN and CDR2 SYDVKM. The CDR3 contains 14 residues. With 2 bases removed from V and 2 bases from J, the gap between germline ends came to 9 bases.

The chain combines TRBV4-1 with TRBJ2-5; a weak D match, TRBD2 (6 bases). CDR1 MGHRA and CDR2 YSYEKL come from the germline V gene. The CDR3 runs 15 residues. Trimming pared 1 base from V and 5 bases from J, leaving 14 bases between. The CDR3 region is CASSQGPRSGETQYF. The CDR3 region has the DNA TGCGCCAGCAGCCAAGGACCCCGCAGCGGGGAGACCCAGTACTTC.

This sequence joins TRBV3-1 (or the pseudogene TRBV3-2) and TRBJ2-1; D call uncertain. CDR3 length equals 11 residues. Germline V gene data show CDR1 as LGHDT and CDR2 as YNNKEL (reference sequence). V lost 1 base and J 8 bases, leaving 3 bases between the germline ends. The CDR3 nucleotides read TGTGCCAGCAGCCAAGCGGATGAGCAGTTCTTC. It translates to CASSQADEQFF.

The J gene is TRBJ2-2, the V gene TRBV27, with D perhaps matching TRBD1 (5 bases). Looked up from germline, CDR1 is MNHEY and CDR2 is SMNVEV (reference sequence). This CDR3 has 13 residues. The germline V and J ends were trimmed by 6 bases and 1 base, with 6 bases remaining between them. CDR3 sequence: CASRTGNTGELFF. In nucleotides, the CDR3 is TGTGCCAGCAGAACAGGGAACACCGGGGAGCTGTTTTTT.

The chain has TRBV11-2 and TRBJ1-2; D is perhaps TRBD1 (6 bases). The CDR3 contains 15 residues. V gave up 5 bases and J gave up 8 bases, with 21 bases separating them. In germline, CDR1 is SGHAT, CDR2 FQNNGV. Here the CDR3 reads CASSPQGTPTWGYTF. The CDR3 nucleotides read TGTGCCAGCAGCCCGCAGGGGACCCCGACGTGGGGCTACACCTTC.

This chain connects TRBV5-4 to TRBJ2-2; 8 bases are shared with TRBD1. The junction had 4 bases not matched to a gene; V was cut back by 2 bases and J by 7 bases. CDR3 length: 14 amino acids. Germline CDR1 is SGHNT and CDR2 is YYREEE (reference sequence). The CDR3 sequence is CASSFGQGGGELFF. In nucleotides, the CDR3 is TGTGCCAGCAGCTTTGGACAGGGCGGCGGGGAGCTGTTTTTT.

The chain joins TRBV5-5 to TRBJ2-2; 7 nucleotides agree with TRBD2. The V gene end was trimmed by 6 bases and the J gene end by 2 bases; junction bases not matched to a gene: 10. The germline V gene encodes CDR1 SGHKS and CDR2 YYEKEE (reference sequence). The CDR3 runs to 16 residues. CDR3 sequence (DNA): TGTGCCAGCATCCCCCGGGCGGGGGTAAACACCGGGGAGCTGTTTTTT. It yields the protein CASIPRAGVNTGELFF. The complete variable domain, with remaining parts taken from reference TRBV5-5 and TRBJ2-2, reads DAGVTQSPTHLIKTRGQQVTLRCSPISGHKSVSWYQQVLGQGPQFIFQYYEKEERGRGNFPDRFSARQFPNYSSELNVNALLLGDSALYLCASIPRAGVNTGELFFGEGSRLTVL.

CDR3 nucleotide sequence: TGTGCCAGCAGCCCACTGTCGGAACTAAACACCGGGGAGCTGTTTTTT. As protein: CASSPLSELNTGELFF. This chain uses TRBV9 with TRBJ2-2; no firm D call. V was clipped by 4 bases and J by 2 bases, with 15 bases between them. The CDR3 length is 16 residues. Germline assignment: CDR1 SGDLS and CDR2 YYNGEE.

This sequence joins TRBV19 and TRBJ2-5; D remains ambiguous. The CDR3 sequence is 13 residues long. Trimming removed 7 bases at V and 1 base at J, with 10 bases between. Per the germline V gene, CDR1 is LNHDA and CDR2 is SQIVND (reference sequence). CDR3 protein: CASTPTRQETQYF. The CDR3, as DNA: TGTGCCAGTACCCCGACACGCCAAGAGACCCAGTACTTC.

This chain links TRBV6-1 with TRBJ2-3, with 8 positions matching TRBD1. Per the germline V gene, CDR1 is MNHNS and CDR2 is SASEGT. The V and J ends lost 2 bases and 3 bases, in that order; junction bases with no gene match: 4. The CDR3 covers 15 residues. CDR3 nucleotides: TGTGCCAGCAGTGAACAGGGGGCTACGACAGATACGCAGTATTTT. It encodes CASSEQGATTDTQYF.

This chain uses TRBV7-6 with TRBJ1-6; D is unresolved. Trimming took 3 bases from V and 7 from J, leaving 10 bases between them. Looked up from germline, CDR1 is SGHVS and CDR2 is FNYEAQ. The CDR3 length is 14 residues. The CDR3 spells CASSLEGINSPLHF. In nucleotides, the CDR3 is TGTGCCAGCAGCTTGGAGGGCATAAATTCACCCCTCCACTTT.

This clone appeared a single time. The V call is TRBV7-2, the J call TRBJ2-3, with 8 bases lining up with TRBD2. This CDR3 has 17 residues. Trimming took 1 base from V and 1 from J; bases not matched to a gene: 7. Germline CDR1 reads SGHTA; CDR2 reads FQGNSA. The DNA of the CDR3 is TGTGCCAGCAGCTTAGGCCCCCCGACTAGCGGCACAGATACGCAGTATTTT. Protein: CASSLGPPTSGTDTQYF.

This clone appeared a few times. This CDR3 is CSVEDPDFGKLFF. The DNA for the CDR3 is TGCAGCGTTGAAGATCCTGACTTCGGGAAACTGTTTTTT. J is TRBJ1-4 and V is TRBV29-1; D gene uncertain. This CDR3 has 13 amino acids. The V end lost 0 bases, the J end lost 11 bases, and 13 bases lay between the germline ends. Germline V gene sequence: CDR1 SQVTM, CDR2 ANQGSEA.

The rearrangement uses TRBV5-6 and TRBJ1-2; D gene unclear. CDR3 length equals 13 residues. Deletions cut 2 bases from V and 4 bases from J, with 9 bases between. Per germline, CDR1 SGHDT and CDR2 YYEEEE. CDR3 sequence: CASSFGGGYGYTF. Written as DNA, the CDR3 is TGTGCCAGCAGCTTCGGTGGCGGCTATGGCTACACCTTC.

The gene calls are TRBV5-1 and TRBJ2-7; tentative D call: TRBD1 (5 bases). V lost 3 bases, J lost 7 bases, and 11 bases lay in between. CDR3 length: 12 amino acids. Germline V CDR1 and CDR2: SGHRS, YFSETQ. The CDR3 is CASSSQGIEQYF. The CDR3 DNA is TGCGCCAGCAGCTCCCAGGGAATTGAGCAGTACTTC. The full variable domain, with the rest looked up from reference TRBV5-1 and TRBJ2-7, is KAGVTQTPRYLIKTRGQQVTLSCSPISGHRSVSWYQQTPGQGLQFLFEYFSETQRNKGNFPGRFSGRQFSNSRSEMNVSTLELGDSALYLCASSSQGIEQYFGPGTRLTVT.

The CDR3 loop reads CASSLARDSNYGYTF. The CDR3 bases are TGTGCCAGCAGCTTAGCGAGGGACAGTAACTATGGCTACACCTTC. The chain carries TRBV7-2 and TRBJ1-2; TRBD1 aligns across 7 bases. The germline gives CDR1 SGHTA, CDR2 FQGNSA. The CDR3 has 15 amino acids. V trimming: 0 bases; J trimming: 1 base; junction bases outside the gene matches: 2.

V gene TRBV6-5 combines with J gene TRBJ2-7; 7 bases are shared with TRBD2. J lost 4 bases, V lost 8 bases, and 2 bases had no gene match. This CDR3 has 11 amino acids. Germline loops: CDR1 MNHEY, CDR2 SVGAGI. The CDR3 nucleotides read TGTGCCAGCTGGGGGGGATACGAGCAGTACTTC. Translation: CASWGGYEQYF.

This chain joins TRBV11-3 and TRBJ2-4; 13 bases are a match to TRBD2. V shed 4 bases and J 8 bases; nucleotides not matched to a gene: 5. The germline CDR1 and CDR2 sequences are SGHNT and YENEEA. The CDR3 loop spans 15 amino acids. In DNA, the CDR3 is TGTGCCAGCAGCTCAAGGACTAGCGGGGGAGACATTCAGTACTTC. It is translated as CASSSRTSGGDIQYF.

This clone was counted between two and nine times. V and J are TRBV5-4 and TRBJ1-1; D is ambiguous. Germline CDR1 reads SGHNT; CDR2 reads YYREEE (reference sequence). The CDR3 has 14 amino acids. V gave up 4 bases and J gave up 1 base, with 11 bases separating them. The CDR3 region has the DNA TGTGCCAGCAGCCGGGGAGTACAGAACACTGAAGCTTTCTTT. It yields the protein CASSRGVQNTEAFF.

This clone was seen more than once but under ten times. The V and J genes are TRBV4-1 and TRBJ2-7; 9 bases fit TRBD1. V lost 0 bases to trimming and J lost 6 bases; unmatched junction nucleotides: 6. The CDR3 extends over 15 amino acids. The V gene's germline CDR1 is MGHRA and CDR2 YSYEKL. The CDR3 DNA reads TGCGCCAGCAGCCAAGATGGGGGACAGGGTCGCGAGCAGTACTTC. This sequence encodes CASSQDGGQGREQYF.

This sequence joins TRBV6-9 and TRBJ2-1, with 7 bases matching TRBD2. CDR1 is MNHGY, CDR2 SVAAGI, per germline. The CDR3 runs 13 residues. Germline trimming cut 4 bases from V and 9 bases from J; bases unmatched to any gene: 6. The CDR3 nucleotides read TGTGCCAGCAGTTTAACTAGCGTGACTGAGCAGTTCTTC. The encoded protein is CASSLTSVTEQFF.

The DNA of the CDR3 is TGTGCCAGCACCACCGGGACAGGCAATCAGCCCCAGCATTTT. It encodes CASTTGTGNQPQHF. The genes are TRBV2 and TRBJ1-5, with 7 bases that match TRBD1. The CDR3 totals 14 residues. CDR1 and CDR2 (germline): SNHLY, FYNNEI. V gave up 7 bases and J gave up 2 bases; unmatched junction bases: 5.